These T cell receptor beta chains were read from a single sample in a study of T-cell reconstitution after alpha-beta-depleted transplantation in children. TCRdb independently ran MiXCR on the PCR reads; one entry per CDR3 protein. There are more than 60,000 distinct CDR3 sequences in the sample; roughly 6.6% occur only once, and less than 3% lies in the top ten. This sample comprised PBMCs from the stem cell graft donor, obtained from the stem cell graft. The source is a human donor who donated a stem cell graft to a child with acute lymphoblastic leukemia. Both conserved end residues are part of each CDR3. Each record gives: V gene, J gene, D gene, clone size, CDR3 DNA, CDR3 protein. The D gene is left open where the match is weak. Clone size is given for some rows only: seen once, a few or many times, or a class if the clone is expanded.

V gene: TRBV6-1; J gene: TRBJ1-2; D gene: TRBD1; clone size: many; CDR3 DNA: TGTGCCAGCAGAGACAGGGGAACCAACTATGGCTACACCTTC; CDR3 protein: CASRDRGTNYGYTF
V gene: TRBV5-5; J gene: TRBJ1-4; D gene: .; clone size: many; CDR3 DNA: TGTGCCAGCAGCTTGGATAATGAAAAACTGTTTTTT; CDR3 protein: CASSLDNEKLFF
V gene: TRBV29-1; J gene: TRBJ2-4; D gene: TRBD1; clone size: few; CDR3 DNA: TGCAGCGTTGCGCCGGGACAGGGGGCCATTCAGTACTTC; CDR3 protein: CSVAPGQGAIQYF
V gene: TRBV27; J gene: TRBJ2-1; D gene: .; clone size: many; CDR3 DNA: TGTGCCAGCAGTTCCAGCCTGTCGTACAATGAGCAGTTCTTC; CDR3 protein: CASSSSLSYNEQFF
V gene: TRBV4-1; J gene: TRBJ2-3; D gene: .; clone size: many; CDR3 DNA: TGCGCCAGCAGCTCAGGGGCTAGCACAGATACGCAGTATTTT; CDR3 protein: CASSSGASTDTQYF
V gene: TRBV11-2; J gene: TRBJ1-3; D gene: .; clone size: .; CDR3 DNA: TGTGCCAGCAGCACCTCCGGGACTAAGGGTGGAAACACCATATATTTT; CDR3 protein: CASSTSGTKGGNTIYF
V gene: TRBV20-1; J gene: TRBJ1-2; D gene: .; clone size: many; CDR3 DNA: TGCAGTGCACCACAGGGAACCTATGGCTACACCTTC; CDR3 protein: CSAPQGTYGYTF
V gene: TRBV2; J gene: TRBJ1-1; D gene: .; clone size: many; CDR3 DNA: TGTGCCAGCAGCCTTGGAAGTGGAGATGAAGCTTTCTTT; CDR3 protein: CASSLGSGDEAFF
V gene: TRBV20-1; J gene: TRBJ2-1; D gene: .; clone size: many; CDR3 DNA: TGCAGCGGGAATTCCGGGGGTTATTACAATGAGCAGTTCTTC; CDR3 protein: CSGNSGGYYNEQFF
V gene: TRBV2; J gene: TRBJ2-2; D gene: .; clone size: .; CDR3 DNA: TGTGACAGCAGCTCTCTGGGGGGGGACACTGGGGAGCTGTTTTTT; CDR3 protein: CDSSSLGGDTGELFF
V gene: TRBV9; J gene: TRBJ2-7; D gene: .; clone size: few; CDR3 DNA: TGTGCCAGCAGCGTAGACCCGGGAACCTACGAGCAGTACTTC; CDR3 protein: CASSVDPGTYEQYF
V gene: TRBV12-3/TRBV12-4; J gene: TRBJ2-7; D gene: TRBD1; clone size: many; CDR3 DNA: TGTGCCAGCAGTTTAGAGGGACAGGGGTATGAGCAGTACTTC; CDR3 protein: CASSLEGQGYEQYF
V gene: TRBV6-6; J gene: TRBJ1-1; D gene: TRBD1; clone size: many; CDR3 DNA: TGTGCCAGCAGTTTTCCAGGGGGCACTGAAGCTTTCTTT; CDR3 protein: CASSFPGGTEAFF
V gene: TRBV4-3; J gene: TRBJ2-7; D gene: TRBD2; clone size: many; CDR3 DNA: TGCGCCAGCAGCCAAGAAGGGGACTATCAAACCTACGAGCAGTACTTC; CDR3 protein: CASSQEGDYQTYEQYF
V gene: TRBV20-1; J gene: TRBJ2-7; D gene: TRBD2; clone size: many; CDR3 DNA: TGCAGTGCTAAGCCGTCCCTACTAGCGGCCTCCTACGAGCAGTACTTC; CDR3 protein: CSAKPSLLAASYEQYF
V gene: TRBV6-2/TRBV6-3; J gene: TRBJ2-7; D gene: TRBD1; clone size: .; CDR3 DNA: TGTGCCAGCAGACAAAGTACCGGGACAGGGGTTCCGTACTTC; CDR3 protein: CASRQSTGTGVPYF
V gene: TRBV4-1; J gene: TRBJ2-3; D gene: .; clone size: many; CDR3 DNA: TGCGCCAGCAGCCTGCTGACGAGCACAGATACGCAGTATTTT; CDR3 protein: CASSLLTSTDTQYF
V gene: TRBV20-1; J gene: TRBJ1-2; D gene: TRBD1; clone size: many; CDR3 DNA: TGCAGTGCTATCCCGACAGGGGGTGGCTACACCTTC; CDR3 protein: CSAIPTGGGYTF
V gene: TRBV28; J gene: TRBJ2-2; D gene: .; clone size: .; CDR3 DNA: TGTGCCAGCAGTTTGTATTCCGGGGAGCTGTTTTTT; CDR3 protein: CASSLYSGELFF
V gene: TRBV14; J gene: TRBJ2-4; D gene: TRBD2; clone size: .; CDR3 DNA: TGTGCCAGCAGCCAGAGCGGGACAGCCAAAAACATTCAGTACTTC; CDR3 protein: CASSQSGTAKNIQYF
V gene: TRBV18; J gene: TRBJ1-2; D gene: .; clone size: many; CDR3 DNA: TGTGCCAGCTCACCAAGGGTCCGCTATGGCTACACCTTC; CDR3 protein: CASSPRVRYGYTF
V gene: TRBV12-3/TRBV12-4; J gene: TRBJ2-5; D gene: TRBD1; clone size: many; CDR3 DNA: TGTGCCAGCAGTTTTTTCGAACAGGGGCCAGAGACCCAGTACTTC; CDR3 protein: CASSFFEQGPETQYF
V gene: TRBV7-9; J gene: TRBJ1-1; D gene: .; clone size: .; CDR3 DNA: TGTGCCAGCAGCTTCCCCCCAGGGACTGAAGCTTTCTTT; CDR3 protein: CASSFPPGTEAFF
V gene: TRBV5-1; J gene: TRBJ1-4; D gene: .; clone size: many; CDR3 DNA: TGCGCCAGCAGCCCAGACAGTAATGAAAAACTGTTTTTT; CDR3 protein: CASSPDSNEKLFF
V gene: TRBV19; J gene: TRBJ2-1; D gene: .; clone size: .; CDR3 DNA: TGTGCCAGCTTACAGGGTAATGAGCAGTTCTTC; CDR3 protein: CASLQGNEQFF
V gene: TRBV7-3; J gene: TRBJ1-2; D gene: TRBD1; clone size: many; CDR3 DNA: TGTGCCAGCAGCTTGACCGGGACAGGGGGCGGCTACACCTTC; CDR3 protein: CASSLTGTGGGYTF
V gene: TRBV5-1; J gene: TRBJ1-1; D gene: .; clone size: many; CDR3 DNA: TGCGCCAGCAGCTTGTTTCCGGGGAACACTGAAGCTTTCTTT; CDR3 protein: CASSLFPGNTEAFF
V gene: TRBV19; J gene: TRBJ2-7; D gene: TRBD2; clone size: .; CDR3 DNA: TGTGCCAGTAGCACCAGGACTAGCGGGGGTGTCTACGAGCAGTACTTC; CDR3 protein: CASSTRTSGGVYEQYF
V gene: TRBV24-1; J gene: TRBJ2-1; D gene: TRBD2; clone size: many; CDR3 DNA: TGTGCCACCAGTGATGCTAGCGGGAGGGACAATGAGCAGTTCTTC; CDR3 protein: CATSDASGRDNEQFF
V gene: TRBV20-1; J gene: TRBJ2-5; D gene: TRBD2; clone size: many; CDR3 DNA: TGCAGTGTGGGACTAGCTCTAGAGACCCAGTACTTC; CDR3 protein: CSVGLALETQYF
V gene: TRBV3-1; J gene: TRBJ1-5; D gene: .; clone size: many; CDR3 DNA: TGTGCCAGCAGCCGAGGACAGTCCGTTAGCAATCAGCCCCAGCATTTT; CDR3 protein: CASSRGQSVSNQPQHF
V gene: TRBV6-5; J gene: TRBJ1-1; D gene: .; clone size: many; CDR3 DNA: TGTGCCAGCAGTTACTCGATAGGGGGGAACACTGAAGCTTTCTTT; CDR3 protein: CASSYSIGGNTEAFF
V gene: TRBV6-4; J gene: TRBJ2-3; D gene: TRBD2; clone size: many; CDR3 DNA: TGTGCCAGCAGTGGTAGCGGGGGCGCAGATACGCAGTATTTT; CDR3 protein: CASSGSGGADTQYF
V gene: TRBV11-2; J gene: TRBJ2-5; D gene: TRBD2; clone size: many; CDR3 DNA: TGTGCCAGCAGCTTAGCTCCTAGCGGGCCCCAAGAGACCCAGTACTTC; CDR3 protein: CASSLAPSGPQETQYF
V gene: TRBV7-9; J gene: TRBJ1-2; D gene: TRBD1; clone size: many; CDR3 DNA: TGTGCCAGCAGCGCGTTGACAGGGGACTATGGCTACACCTTC; CDR3 protein: CASSALTGDYGYTF
V gene: TRBV27; J gene: TRBJ1-4; D gene: .; clone size: many; CDR3 DNA: TGTGCCAGCAGTTTATGGTCTAATGAAAAACTGTTTTTT; CDR3 protein: CASSLWSNEKLFF
V gene: TRBV20-1; J gene: TRBJ1-5; D gene: TRBD1; clone size: many; CDR3 DNA: TGCAGTGCTGGGACAGGGTGGGAACAGCCCCAGCATTTT; CDR3 protein: CSAGTGWEQPQHF
V gene: TRBV9; J gene: TRBJ1-6; D gene: TRBD1; clone size: .; CDR3 DNA: TGTGCCAGCAGCGTAGCTGCGGGACAGATGAATTCACCCCTCCACTTT; CDR3 protein: CASSVAAGQMNSPLHF
V gene: TRBV7-2; J gene: TRBJ2-3; D gene: TRBD2; clone size: many; CDR3 DNA: TGTGCCAGCAGCTTAGATGGCGGGGGGGGCACAGATACGCAGTATTTT; CDR3 protein: CASSLDGGGGTDTQYF